This is a list of T cell receptor beta chains from one sample in a study of shared clonotypes between healthy human individuals. Sequencing was performed with immunoSEQ multiplex PCR; in TCRdb, only in-frame clones are kept and a portion is missing. The sample comprises about half a million clones, 65% to 85% of which are singletons, and 10% to 15% rests with the top ten. The sample taken for sequencing was PBMCs. The receptors originated from a woman aged 40 to 50 in good health. Some clones in this sample may be carry-over from other donors' samples. CDR3s include the opening cysteine and the closing phenylalanine or tryptophan. D genes are given only for firm matches. Clone sizes are given selectively: once, few, many, or a class where the clone is expanded.

d_call clone_size j_call v_call cdr3_nt cdr3_aa
. . TRBJ2-1 TRBV30 TGTGCCTGGAGTTTTGGCGGGTCCAATGAGCAGTTCTTC CAWSFGGSNEQFF
. . TRBJ2-7 TRBV27 TGTGCCAGCACCGGGACTCGGGACGAGCAGTACTTC CASTGTRDEQYF
TRBD2 . TRBJ2-1 TRBV28 TGTGCCAGCAGTACTCCGGGACTAGCGGGAAGCTCGGGCAATGAGCAGTTCTTC CASSTPGLAGSSGNEQFF
TRBD1 . TRBJ2-1 TRBV4-1 TGCGCCAGCAGCCAAGATGAGGGTAGGGGGCACAATGAGCAGTTCTTC CASSQDEGRGHNEQFF
. . TRBJ1-2 TRBV15 TGTGCCACCAGCGGGACGTTTAGGGGTGAAGGCTACACCTTC CATSGTFRGEGYTF
. . TRBJ2-1 TRBV7-2 TGTGCCAGCAGCCTCCGGGGCCTTAATTACAATGAGCAGTTCTTC CASSLRGLNYNEQFF
TRBD2 once TRBJ2-7 TRBV6-5 TGTGCCAGCCTTAGCGGGAGCTCCTACGAGCAGTACTTC CASLSGSSYEQYF
. . TRBJ2-3 TRBV7-2 TGTGCCAGCAGCACCCAACCGCCAGATACGCAGTATTTT CASSTQPPDTQYF
TRBD1 . TRBJ1-3 TRBV28 TGTGCCAGCAGTTCTCCAGGGGGCAGTGGAAACACCATATATTTT CASSSPGGSGNTIYF
TRBD1 . TRBJ2-7 TRBV5-4 TGTGCCAGCAGCCGGACAGGCCCCTCCTACGAGCAGTACTTC CASSRTGPSYEQYF
. . TRBJ2-5 TRBV7-2 TGTGCCAGCAGCTTATACGGTCAAGAGACCCAGTACTTC CASSLYGQETQYF
. . TRBJ1-5 TRBV19 TGTGCCAGTAGTATGGGGCGGCTGGGCCTTAGCAATCAGCCCCAGCATTTT CASSMGRLGLSNQPQHF
. . TRBJ2-7 TRBV7-2 TGTGCCAGCAGCTTAACACAGGTGTTTGACTACGAGCAGTACTTC CASSLTQVFDYEQYF
. . TRBJ2-2 TRBV5-5 TGTGCCAGCAGCTTTAAAAGCACCGGGGAGCTGTTTTTT CASSFKSTGELFF
. . TRBJ2-5 TRBV29-1 TGCAGCGCGCTCTGGACCGCCTCGGAGACCCAGTACTTC CSALWTASETQYF
. . TRBJ2-7 TRBV10-2 TGCGCCAGCAAGGGTGCCTCCTACGAGCAGTACTTC CASKGASYEQYF
. . TRBJ2-5 TRBV19 TGTGCCAGTAGTGAGGGGGGCGCGCACGGGACCCAGTACTTC CASSEGGAHGTQYF
. . TRBJ1-5 TRBV4-3 TGCGCCAGCAGCCAAGTGCACATCCCCAATCAGCCCCAGCATTTT CASSQVHIPNQPQHF
TRBD1 . TRBJ2-2 TRBV2 TGTGCCAGTACAACAGGGGACACCGGGGAGCTGTTTTTT CASTTGDTGELFF
. . TRBJ1-4 TRBV5-1 TGCGCCAGCAGCCCGTCGACTCTTTTCGCTGAAAAACTGTTTTTT CASSPSTLFAEKLFF
. once TRBJ1-4 TRBV7-9 TGTGCCAGCAGCTTAGTAACAGTTAATGAAAAACTGTTTTTT CASSLVTVNEKLFF
. . TRBJ1-1 TRBV7-9 TGTGCCAGCAGCTTTTCGATTCGGGGAACTGAAGCTTTCTTT CASSFSIRGTEAFF
. . TRBJ1-4 TRBV6-1 TGTGCCAGCAGTCCGGACGGGGGTAATGAAAAACTGTTTTTT CASSPDGGNEKLFF
. . TRBJ2-7 TRBV10-3 TGTGCCATCAGTCCCTCAACCTACGAGCAGTACTTC CAISPSTYEQYF
. . TRBJ1-5 TRBV28 TGTGCCAGCAGTTTTAATAGGGATAGTCAGCCCCAGCATTTT CASSFNRDSQPQHF
. . TRBJ2-5 TRBV5-1 TGCGCCAGCAGCGTAGGGGAGACCCAGTACTTC CASSVGETQYF